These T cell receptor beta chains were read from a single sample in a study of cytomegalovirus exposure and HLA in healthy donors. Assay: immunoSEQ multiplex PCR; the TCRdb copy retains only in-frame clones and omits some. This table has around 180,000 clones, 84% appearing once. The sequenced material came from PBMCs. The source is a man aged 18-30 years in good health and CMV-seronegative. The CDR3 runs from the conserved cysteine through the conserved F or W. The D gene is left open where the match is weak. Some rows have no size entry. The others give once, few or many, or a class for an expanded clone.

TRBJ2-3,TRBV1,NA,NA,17,TGCACCAGCAGCTCCGGCCCACTAGCGGGGAGCAGGGATACGCAGTATTTT,CTSSSGPLAGSRDTQYF
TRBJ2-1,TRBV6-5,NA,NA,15,TGTGCCAGCAGTTCACTAGCTCAAGGGATAAATGAGCAGTTCTTC,CASSSLAQGINEQFF
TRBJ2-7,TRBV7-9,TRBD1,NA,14,TGTGCCAGCAGCCCTCGACAGGGGGTGAGGGAGCAGTACTTC,CASSPRQGVREQYF
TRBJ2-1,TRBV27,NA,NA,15,TGTGCCAGCAGTATAGGGAGTAGCTCCTACAATGAGCAGTTCTTC,CASSIGSSSYNEQFF
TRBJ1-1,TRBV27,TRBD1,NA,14,TGTGCCAGCAGTTTGACAGGGTTTGGCACTGAAGCTTTCTTT,CASSLTGFGTEAFF
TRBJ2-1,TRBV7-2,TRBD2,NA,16,TGTGCCAGCAGCTTTAGAAGACTAGCGGGAACTAATGAGCAGTTCTTC,CASSFRRLAGTNEQFF
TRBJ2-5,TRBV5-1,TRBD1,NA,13,TGCGCCAGCAGCTTCAGGGGGCGAGAGACCCAGTACTTC,CASSFRGRETQYF
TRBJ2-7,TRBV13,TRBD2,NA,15,TGTGCCAGCAGCCCCAGACTAGCGGGACATCACGAGCAGTACTTC,CASSPRLAGHHEQYF
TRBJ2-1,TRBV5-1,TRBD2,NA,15,TGCGCCAGCAGCTTGGCTAGCGGGGGCTACAATGAGCAGTTCTTC,CASSLASGGYNEQFF
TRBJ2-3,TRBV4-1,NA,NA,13,TGCGCCAGCAGCCCAGGAAGCACAGATACGCAGTATTTT,CASSPGSTDTQYF
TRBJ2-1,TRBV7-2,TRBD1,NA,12,TGTGCCAGCAGCGTAAACAGGGGGCCGGGGTTCTTC,CASSVNRGPGFF
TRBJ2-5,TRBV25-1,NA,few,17,TGTGCCAGCAGTGACTCCCCCGGGACGGAGGGTGGAGAGACCCAGTACTTC,CASSDSPGTEGGETQYF
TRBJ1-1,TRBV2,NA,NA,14,TGTGCCAGCCGGAGGGACCTGGGAGGAGGTGAAGCTTTCTTT,CASRRDLGGGEAFF
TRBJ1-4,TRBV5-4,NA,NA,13,TGTGCCAGCAGCTCTCCCGTGGGCGAAAAACTGTTTTTT,CASSSPVGEKLFF
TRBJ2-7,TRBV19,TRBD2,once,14,TGTCCGGGGGGGGTGAGGGTCGCGGCCTACGAGCAGTACTTC,CPGGVRVAAYEQYF
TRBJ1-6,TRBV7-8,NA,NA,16,TGTGCCAGCAGCTTAGGATACTCCAGGGTTAATTCACCCCTCCACTTT,CASSLGYSRVNSPLHF
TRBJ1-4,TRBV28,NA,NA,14,TGTGCCAGCAGTACAGGGTTGACTAATGAAAAACTGTTTTTT,CASSTGLTNEKLFF
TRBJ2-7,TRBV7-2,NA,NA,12,TGTGCCAGCAGCTCGAGTCCCTACGAGCAGTACTTC,CASSSSPYEQYF
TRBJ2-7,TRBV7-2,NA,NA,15,TGTGCCAGCAGCTTAGTCAGGGGCATCGACTACGAGCAGTACTTC,CASSLVRGIDYEQYF
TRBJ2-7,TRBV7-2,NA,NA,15,TGTGCCAGCAGCTTAAGAAGCGGTGATACCTACGAGCAGTACTTC,CASSLRSGDTYEQYF
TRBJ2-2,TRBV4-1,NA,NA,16,TGCGCCAGCAGTACAGAGGCCCCCTTTTACACCGGGGAACTGTTTTTT,CASSTEAPFYTGELFF
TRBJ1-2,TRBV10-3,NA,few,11,TGTGCCATCAGTGAGGGGGAGGGCTACACCTTC,CAISEGEGYTF
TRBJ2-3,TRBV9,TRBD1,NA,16,TGTGCCAGCAGCGTGAACCGGGACAGAAGCACAGATACGCAGTATTTT,CASSVNRDRSTDTQYF
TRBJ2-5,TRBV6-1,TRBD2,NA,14,TGTGCCAGCAGTGATATACGGGGGGGGGAGACCCAGTACTTC,CASSDIRGGETQYF
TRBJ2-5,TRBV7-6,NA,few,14,TGTGCCAGCAGCTTGGCTACAGGGCTGGAGACCCAGTACTTC,CASSLATGLETQYF
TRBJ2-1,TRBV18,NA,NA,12,TGTGCCAGCTCACCACGGTTGAGCGAGCAGTTCTTC,CASSPRLSEQFF
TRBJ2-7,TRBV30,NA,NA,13,TGTGCCTGGAGTGCAGGGTTCTCCTACGAGCAGTACTTC,CAWSAGFSYEQYF
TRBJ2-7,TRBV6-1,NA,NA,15,TGTGCCAGCAGGTCCAAGGGGGGGAGCTCCTACGAGCAGTACTTC,CASRSKGGSSYEQYF
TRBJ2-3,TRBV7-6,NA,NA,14,TGTGCCAGCAGCCCTGCTGGTAGCCCAGATACGCAGTATTTT,CASSPAGSPDTQYF
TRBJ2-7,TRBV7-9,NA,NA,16,TGTGCCAGCAGCTTAGCTCTGAGTTTGCGATACGACGAGCAGTACTTC,CASSLALSLRYDEQYF
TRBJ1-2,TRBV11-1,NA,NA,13,TGTGCCAGCAGCTTATCGCCGTCTAGGGGCTACACCTTC,CASSLSPSRGYTF
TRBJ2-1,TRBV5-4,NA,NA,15,TGTGCCAGCAGCCCTGGACAAGCCGCCTACAATGAGCAGTTCTTC,CASSPGQAAYNEQFF
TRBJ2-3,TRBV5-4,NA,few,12,TGTGCCAGCAACCAGGGAACAGATACGCAGTATTTT,CASNQGTDTQYF
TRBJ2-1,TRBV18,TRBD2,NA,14,TGTGCCAGCTCACAAAGCGGGAGGGTCAATGAGCAGTTCTTC,CASSQSGRVNEQFF
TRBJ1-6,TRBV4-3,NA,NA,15,TGCGCCAGCAGCCCGGGGGGAGGGAATAATTCACCCCTCCACTTT,CASSPGGGNNSPLHF
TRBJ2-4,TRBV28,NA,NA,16,TGTGCCAGTATCTCAGCCCAGGGCTTGAACAAAAACATTCAGTACTTC,CASISAQGLNKNIQYF
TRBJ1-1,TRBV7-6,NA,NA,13,TGTGCCAGCAGCTTAGAGGGTGGGGGGAGTACTTTCTTT,CASSLEGGGSTFF
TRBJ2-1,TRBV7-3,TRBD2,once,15,TGTGCCAGCAGCTCCCGAGCGGGGGGGCAGAATGAGCAGTTCTTC,CASSSRAGGQNEQFF
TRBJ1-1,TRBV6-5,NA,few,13,TGTGCCAGCAGCTCGACCGGCGGCACTGAAGCTTTCTTT,CASSSTGGTEAFF
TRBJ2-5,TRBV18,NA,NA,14,TGTGCCAGCCTTGACAGCTACAACCAAGAGACCCAGTACTTC,CASLDSYNQETQYF
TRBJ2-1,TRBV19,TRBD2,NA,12,TGTGCCAGTACCCTGGGGGGGGGTGAGCAGTTCTTC,CASTLGGGEQFF
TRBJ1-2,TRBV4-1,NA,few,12,TGCGCCAGCAGCATGGACAGATATGGCTACACCTTC,CASSMDRYGYTF
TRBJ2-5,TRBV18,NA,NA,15,TGTGCCAGCTCACCACCGAGGATGGCAGAAGGGACCCAGTACTTC,CASSPPRMAEGTQYF
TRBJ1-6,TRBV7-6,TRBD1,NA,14,TGTGCCAGCAGATCGGACAGGTTGAGCTCACCCCTCCACTTT,CASRSDRLSSPLHF
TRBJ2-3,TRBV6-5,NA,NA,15,TGTGCCAGCAGTTACTCGAACCAACGCGGGAATACGCAGTATTTT,CASSYSNQRGNTQYF
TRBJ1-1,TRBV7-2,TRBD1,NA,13,TGTGCCAGCAGCATTACAGGGGGCACTGAAGCTTTCTTT,CASSITGGTEAFF
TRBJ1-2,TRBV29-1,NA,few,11,TGCAGCGTTGTATCAGGGTACGGCTACACCTTC,CSVVSGYGYTF
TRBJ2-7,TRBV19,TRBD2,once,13,TGTGCCAGTAGTATGGTAGCGGGAGTAGAGCAGTACTTC,CASSMVAGVEQYF
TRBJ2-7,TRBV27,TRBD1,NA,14,TGTGCCAGCGGTAGACAGGGGCGCGGGTACGAGCAGTACTTC,CASGRQGRGYEQYF
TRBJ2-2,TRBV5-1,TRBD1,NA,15,TGCGCCAGCAGCTGGGACAGGACATTCACCGGGGAGCTGTTTTTT,CASSWDRTFTGELFF
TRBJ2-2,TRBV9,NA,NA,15,TGTGCCAGCAGCTTCGGGACTCCGAACACCGGGGAGCTGTTTTTT,CASSFGTPNTGELFF
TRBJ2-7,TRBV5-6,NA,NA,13,TGTGCCAGCAGCTTGGACGCTGCCTACGAGCAGTACTTC,CASSLDAAYEQYF
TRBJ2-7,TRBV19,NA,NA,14,TGTGCCAGTAGTATAAAGGAATCGGACATCGAGCAGTACTTC,CASSIKESDIEQYF